This T cell receptor delta chain appears in the sequencing data of a study of gamma-delta chains in newborns, infants, children. TCRdb redid the clone calls on the reads with CATT. The sample shows 9,000 to 13,000 delta-chain clones, approximately 9.7% of them seen only once. This clone was seen a few times. This CDR3 has 17 amino acids. Unmatched junction bases numbered 6, after V lost 3 bases and J lost 0 bases. Germline V gene data show CDR1 as GEAIGNYY and CDR2 as EKD. The V gene is TRDV2, the J gene TRDJ1, with 13 bases matching TRDD3. Material for sequencing was blood. This receptor was identified in a child who was a newborn, infant or young child, either healthy, febrile or measles-vaccinated (not recorded which). This CDR3 reads CACDVLGDTSDTDKLIF. CDR3 DNA: TGTGCCTGTGACGTACTGGGGGATACGTCGGACACCGATAAACTCATCTTT.